This T cell receptor (beta chain) was sequenced in a study of shared clonotypes between healthy human individuals. General study results and limits: Read depth was anticipated to influence clonotype sharing among donors. Clonotypes not shared had lower generation probabilities than those common to all four donors.

Several immunoSEQ plates received, in even portions, the genomic DNA of each subset. The data were produced by immunoSEQ multiplex PCR, yet TCRdb's version contains in-frame clones alone and is incomplete. Of about 1 million clones in the sample, around four fifths were seen once. This clone was seen once. Antigen specificity is unknown. Sequenced material: memory CD4+ T cells sorted from blood. Noted subset: CD45RA-negative fraction. The receptor comes from a man in his late teens or twenties in good health.

The DNA of the CDR3 is TGTGCCAGCAGCTTGACAGGGGGCGGGAACACCGGGGAGCTGTTTTTT. This translates into CASSLTGGGNTGELFF. This chain joins TRBV7-2 and TRBJ2-2, with 10 bases fitting TRBD1. V shed 3 bases, J shed 1 base, and the junction held 2 bases outside the gene matches. Germline-derived CDR1 and CDR2 are SGHTA and FQGNSA. There are 16 residues in the CDR3.